In its sample, the clone carrying this TCR beta chain was seen once. The antigen remains undetermined. Second-dose recipients at about 4 or about 12 weeks were treated as one pooled group. The data derive from a study of T cell responses to AZD1222 COVID-19 vaccine. General study results and limits: Donors skewed white British and female; clonal diversity was possibly underestimated. Spike-specific TCR breadth and depth rose after two AZD1222 doses.

The data were produced by immunoSEQ multiplex PCR, yet TCRdb's version contains in-frame clones alone and is incomplete. The data show 150,000 to 200,000 clones, more than 75% seen once. Germline-derived CDR1 and CDR2 are SGHTA and FQGNSA. V lost 3 bases to trimming and J lost 0 bases, with 9 bases between them. The CDR3 runs 15 residues. The clonotype was recovered from an adult who received the AZD1222 COVID-19 vaccine. Specimen: peripheral blood, collected 28 days after the second AZD1222 dose. The chain carries TRBV7-2 and TRBJ1-5; D ambiguous. The CDR3 loop is CASSLQADSNQPQHF. As DNA, the CDR3 is TGTGCCAGCAGCTTGCAGGCTGATAGCAATCAGCCCCAGCATTTT.